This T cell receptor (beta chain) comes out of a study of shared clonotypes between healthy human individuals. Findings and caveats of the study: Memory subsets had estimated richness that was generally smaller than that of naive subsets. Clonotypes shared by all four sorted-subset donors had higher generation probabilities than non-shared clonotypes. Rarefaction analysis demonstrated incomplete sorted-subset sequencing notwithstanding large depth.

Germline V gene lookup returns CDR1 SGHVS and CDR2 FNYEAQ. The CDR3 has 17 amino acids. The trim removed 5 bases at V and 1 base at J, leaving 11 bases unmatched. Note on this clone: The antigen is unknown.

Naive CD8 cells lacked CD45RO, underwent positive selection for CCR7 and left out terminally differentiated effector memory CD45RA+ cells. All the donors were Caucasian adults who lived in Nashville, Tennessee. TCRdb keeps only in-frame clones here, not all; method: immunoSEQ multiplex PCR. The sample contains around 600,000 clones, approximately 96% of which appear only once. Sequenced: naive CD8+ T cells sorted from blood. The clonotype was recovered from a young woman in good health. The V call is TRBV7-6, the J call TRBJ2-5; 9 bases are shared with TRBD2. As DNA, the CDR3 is TGTGCCAGCAGCCGACCCCCTAGCGGGGAATTCCAAGAGACCCAGTACTTC. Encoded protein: CASSRPPSGEFQETQYF.